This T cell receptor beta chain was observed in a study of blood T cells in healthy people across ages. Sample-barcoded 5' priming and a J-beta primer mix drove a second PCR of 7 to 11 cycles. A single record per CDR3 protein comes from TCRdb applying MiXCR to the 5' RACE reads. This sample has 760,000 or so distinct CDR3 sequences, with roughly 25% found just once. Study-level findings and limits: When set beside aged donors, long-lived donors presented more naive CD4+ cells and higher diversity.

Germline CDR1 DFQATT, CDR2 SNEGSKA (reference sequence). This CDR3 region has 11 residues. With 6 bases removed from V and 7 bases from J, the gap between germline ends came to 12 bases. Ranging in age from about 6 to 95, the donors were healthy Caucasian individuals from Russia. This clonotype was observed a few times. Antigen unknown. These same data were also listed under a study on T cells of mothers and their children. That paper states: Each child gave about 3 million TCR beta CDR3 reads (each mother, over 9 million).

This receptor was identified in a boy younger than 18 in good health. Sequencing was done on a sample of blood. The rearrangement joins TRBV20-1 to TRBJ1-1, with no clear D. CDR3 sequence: CSANPIHEAFF. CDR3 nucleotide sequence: TGCAGTGCCAACCCGATCCATGAAGCTTTCTTT.